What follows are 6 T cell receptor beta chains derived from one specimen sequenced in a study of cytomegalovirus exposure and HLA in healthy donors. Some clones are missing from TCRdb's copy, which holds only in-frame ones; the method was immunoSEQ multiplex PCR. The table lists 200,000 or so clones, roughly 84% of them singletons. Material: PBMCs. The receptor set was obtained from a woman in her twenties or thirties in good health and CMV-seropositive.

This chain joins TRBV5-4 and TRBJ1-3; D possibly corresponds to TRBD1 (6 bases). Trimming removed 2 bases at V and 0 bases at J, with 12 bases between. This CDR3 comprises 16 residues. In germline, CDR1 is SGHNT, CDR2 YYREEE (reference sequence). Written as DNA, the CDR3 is TGTGCCAGCAGCTTAGGGACACCGAGCTCTGGAAACACCATATATTTT. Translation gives CASSLGTPSSGNTIYF.

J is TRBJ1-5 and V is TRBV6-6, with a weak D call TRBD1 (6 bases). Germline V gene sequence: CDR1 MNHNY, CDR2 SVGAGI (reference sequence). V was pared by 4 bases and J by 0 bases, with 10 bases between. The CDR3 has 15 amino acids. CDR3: CASSSYRDSNQPQHF. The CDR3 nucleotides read TGTGCCAGCAGTTCGTACAGGGATAGCAATCAGCCCCAGCATTTT.

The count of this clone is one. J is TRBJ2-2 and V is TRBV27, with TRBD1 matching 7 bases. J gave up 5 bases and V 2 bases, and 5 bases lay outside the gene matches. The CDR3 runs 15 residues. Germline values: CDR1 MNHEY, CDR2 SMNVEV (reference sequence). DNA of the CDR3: TGTGCCAGCAGTTTAAGGGGGCGCATGACCGGGGAGCTGTTTTTT. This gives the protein CASSLRGRMTGELFF.

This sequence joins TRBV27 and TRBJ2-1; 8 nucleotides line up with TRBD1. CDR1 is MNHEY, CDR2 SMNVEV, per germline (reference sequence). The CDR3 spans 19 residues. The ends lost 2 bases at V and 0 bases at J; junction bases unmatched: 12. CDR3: CASSLTTRTGRSSYNEQFF. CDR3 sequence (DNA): TGTGCCAGCAGTTTAACCACTCGGACAGGGCGATCCTCCTACAATGAGCAGTTCTTC.

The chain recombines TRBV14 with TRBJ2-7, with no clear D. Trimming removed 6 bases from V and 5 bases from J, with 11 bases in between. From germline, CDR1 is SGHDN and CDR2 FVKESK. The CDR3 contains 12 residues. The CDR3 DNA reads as TGTGCCAGCAGTCGGAGACGAAACGAGCAGTACTTC. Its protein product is CASSRRRNEQYF.

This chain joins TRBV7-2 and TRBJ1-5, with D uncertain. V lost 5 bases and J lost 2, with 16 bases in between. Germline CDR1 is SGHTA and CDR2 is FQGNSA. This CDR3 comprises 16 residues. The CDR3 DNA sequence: TGTGCCAGCAGCCCCCAAGCAGGTAGAGGCAATCAGCCCCAGCATTTT. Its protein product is CASSPQAGRGNQPQHF.